The 5 T cell receptor beta chains below all came from one sample that was sequenced in a study of OX40 agonist ivuxolimab in advanced cancers. Sequencing used immunoSEQ multiplex PCR; TCRdb keeps in-frame clones, though not all of them. In the table there are 60,000 or so clones, 90% to 95% of which are singletons. The sequences come from CD4+ or CD8+ T cells sorted from blood, collected in a trial of the OX40 agonist ivuxolimab. The source is an adult with an advanced solid tumor such as melanoma, head and neck, liver or kidney cancer.

The rearrangement joins TRBV19 to TRBJ2-7; the D gene is possibly TRBD2 (6 bases). CDR1 is LNHDA, CDR2 SQIVND, per germline (reference sequence). The length of the CDR3 is 13 residues. Between the trimmed V and J ends, which lost 5 bases and 12 bases, there was a span of 20 bases. The CDR3, as DNA: TGTGCCAGTAGTCCAACCGGGAGACACCCCTCGTACTTC. Its translation is CASSPTGRHPSYF.

Only one count was recorded for this clone. CDR3 region: CASSLIGVVYEQYF. The CDR3 coding sequence is TGTGCCAGCAGTTTGATAGGGGTCGTCTACGAGCAGTACTTC. The chain recombines TRBV6-6 with TRBJ2-7; the D gene is possibly TRBD1 (5 bases). V was shortened by 4 bases and J by 3 bases, with 13 bases between the two germline ends. The CDR3 totals 14 residues. The germline V gene encodes CDR1 MNHNY and CDR2 SVGAGI (reference sequence).

This chain uses TRBV7-9 with TRBJ2-7; TRBD1 agrees at 9 bases. Germline CDR1 reads SEHNR; CDR2 reads FQNEAQ (reference sequence). CDR3 length: 17 amino acids. Trimming removed 4 bases from V and 3 bases from J; junction bases left unmatched: 13. CDR3 loop: CASSSGSSDRGFYEQYF. As DNA, the CDR3 is TGTGCCAGCAGCTCTGGGTCGTCGGACAGGGGCTTCTACGAGCAGTACTTC. Looking up the rest from reference TRBV7-9 and TRBJ2-7 gives the full variable domain: DTGVSQNPRHKITKRGQNVTFRCDPISEHNRLYWYRQTLGQGPEFLTYFQNEAQLEKSRLLSDRFSAERPKGSFSTLEIQRTEQGDSAMYLCASSSGSSDRGFYEQYFGPGTRLTVT.

The chain carries TRBV4-3 and TRBJ2-5; no firm D call. The V and J ends lost 0 bases and 5 bases respectively, with 7 bases between them. CDR3 length equals 13 residues. CDR1 and CDR2 from the germline V gene are LGHNA and YSLEER. CDR3 coding DNA: TGCGCCAGCAGCCAAGAGTCCGCGGAGACCCAGTACTTC. Translating gives CASSQESAETQYF.

The V gene is TRBV27, the J gene TRBJ1-2, with D perhaps matching TRBD1 (6 bases). V shed 5 bases and J shed 1 base, with 14 bases lying between them. Germline V CDR1 and CDR2: MNHEY, SMNVEV (reference sequence). CDR3 length: 15 residues. CDR3 DNA sequence: TGTGCCAGCAGTCCGCTCGCGGACAGTAACTATGGCTACACCTTC. This encodes CASSPLADSNYGYTF.